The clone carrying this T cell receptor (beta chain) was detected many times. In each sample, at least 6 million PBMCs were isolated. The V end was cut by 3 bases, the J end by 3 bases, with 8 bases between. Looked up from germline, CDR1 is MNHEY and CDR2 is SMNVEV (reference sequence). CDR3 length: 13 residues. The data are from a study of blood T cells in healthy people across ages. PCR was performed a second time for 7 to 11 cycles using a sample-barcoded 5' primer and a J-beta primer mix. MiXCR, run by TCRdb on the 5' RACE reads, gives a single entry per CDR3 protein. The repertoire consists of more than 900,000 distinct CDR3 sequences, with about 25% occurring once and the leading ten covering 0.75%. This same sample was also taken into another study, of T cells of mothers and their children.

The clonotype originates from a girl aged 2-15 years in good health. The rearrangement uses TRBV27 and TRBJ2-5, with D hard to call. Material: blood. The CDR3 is CASSFSAEETQYF. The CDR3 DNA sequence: TGTGCCAGCAGTTTCTCCGCCGAAGAGACCCAGTACTTC.